This T cell receptor beta chain was sequenced during a study of T-cell memory formation after mild COVID-19. TCRdb called the 5' RACE reads again in MiXCR, with one record for every CDR3 protein. Of 350,000 to 450,000 distinct CDR3 sequences listed, 20% are singletons. Per germline, CDR1 DFQATT and CDR2 SNEGSKA (reference sequence). V dropped 5 bases and J dropped 0; count of bases not matched to a gene: 6. The CDR3 contains 16 residues. The receptor was isolated from an adult woman who had mild COVID-19 (a few samples of this study predate the infection). Cell type and time point are not known. The chain carries TRBV20-1 and TRBJ2-1, with 11 positions matching TRBD2. Sequences were obtained from PBMCs or a T cell subset sorted from them (not recorded which). This CDR3 is CSARMLAGGSYNEQFF. CDR3 in DNA: TGCAGTGCTCGAATGCTAGCGGGGGGCTCCTACAATGAGCAGTTCTTC.